This T cell receptor beta chain was observed in a study of blood T cell repertoires in COVID-19. Participant reports of clinical history set cohort assignment. Symptom resolution, clearance, or two negative PCRs marked donors in Cohort 3 as recovered. Repertoires were generated with immunoSEQ multiplex PCR, while TCRdb's copy carries only in-frame clones and drops some. The sample lists approximately 310,000 clones; 70% to 90% were seen once. Germline loops: CDR1 SGHTA, CDR2 FQGTGA. This CDR3 is 16 amino acids long. Losses at the gene ends were 5 bases for V and 4 bases for J; bases not matched to a gene: 10.

This clonotype was sampled from a man in his thirties or forties who had recovered from COVID-19. V usage is TRBV7-3 and J usage is TRBJ2-1, with 8 nucleotides matching TRBD2. Material for sequencing was PBMCs or T cells enriched from blood (not recorded which). CDR3 DNA sequence: TGTGCCAGCAGCGCTAACGCCCGGGGGGGATACAATGAGCAGTTCTTC. Its translation: CASSANARGGYNEQFF.